The clone carrying this T cell receptor beta chain has ten or more counts. As yet, its antigen is unknown. At one end the junction does not follow the germline gene, possibly because of a read error. The time point is: newly diagnosed GD, antithyroid drugs for less than 3 months. Preparation of the TCR library used RNA extracted from PBMCs. With EDTA tubes as the receptacles, about 9.2 milliliters of peripheral blood were drawn. Construction of TCR beta libraries relied on iRepertoire HTBI primers and on Arm-PCR targeting CDR3 regions. Via MiXCR, TCRdb re-called the multiplex PCR reads, giving one row per CDR3 protein. The table lists about 560,000 distinct CDR3 sequences, around 15% of them singletons, with around 12% in the top ten. This sample was taken from a study of regulatory T cells in long-lasting Graves disease. Findings and caveats of the study: Blood alone, not thyroid tissue, was studied.

The data also belong to a second study, concerning T cells in Graves' hyperthyroidism and ophthalmopathy.

This sequence originates from a man younger than 35 with Graves disease. The input for sequencing was peripheral blood mononuclear cells (PBMCs), taken at new diagnosis, from a patient treated with antithyroid drugs.

CDR3 nucleotide sequence: TGCAGTGCTGGAGACCGAAAAAACTACAATGAGCAGTTCTTC. This translates into CSAGDRKNYNEQFF. The genes are TRBV20-1 and TRBJ2-1, with D unclear. Germline V lookup: CDR1 DFQATT, CDR2 SNEGSKA (reference sequence). This CDR3 is built from 14 residues.